The 5 T cell receptor beta chains reported below all come from one sample, sequenced in a study of T cells in Graves' hyperthyroidism and ophthalmopathy. Amplified TCR beta CDR3 regions derived from RNA transcripts. The TCR CDR3 was amplified in a first-round RT-PCR using the HTBI primer set. TCRdb reanalysed the multiplex PCR reads using MiXCR and keeps one entry per CDR3 protein. The sample carries fewer than 450,000 distinct CDR3 sequences, 15% to 20% recorded once. Specimen: blood. The receptors shown here come from a woman in her 30s with Graves' hyperthyroidism that later progressed to Graves' ophthalmopathy.

This clonotype was seen many times. The J gene is TRBJ2-7, the V gene TRBV2; 7 nucleotides agree with TRBD1. J gave up 4 bases and V 6 bases, and 12 bases lay outside the gene matches. Germline lookup yields CDR1 SNHLY and CDR2 FYNNEI. The CDR3 sequence is 15 residues long. The CDR3 is CASRSRTGSPYEQYF. Written as DNA, the CDR3 is TGTGCCAGCAGGAGCCGGACAGGCTCCCCATACGAGCAGTACTTC.

This clonotype was detected a few times. This rearrangement joins TRBV19 to TRBJ1-1; D not certain. Germline CDR1 and CDR2: LNHDA and SQIVND (reference sequence). The CDR3 has 13 residues. Trimming cost V 8 bases and J 2 bases, with 12 bases left between them. CDR3 DNA sequence: TGTGCCAGTTGCACCCCCGAAAACACTGAAGCTTTCTTT. Translated: CASCTPENTEAFF.

A few counts support this clonotype. This chain joins TRBV19 and TRBJ1-2; weak D call: TRBD1 (6 bases). Between the trimmed V and J ends, which lost 5 bases and 14 bases, there was a span of 24 bases. CDR1 and CDR2 from the germline V gene are LNHDA and SQIVND (reference sequence). This CDR3 contains 14 residues. The CDR3 bases are TGTGCCAGTAGTCCTCAAGCGGCGACAGGTACGAGGACCTTC. It codes for CASSPQAATGTRTF.

DNA for the CDR3: TGTGCCATCAGTGAGTCGGGACTAGCGGGATCGGCTGGGGAGCAGTACTTC. Translation: CAISESGLAGSAGEQYF. The chain has TRBV10-3 and TRBJ2-7; 13 bases fit TRBD2. The germline V gene has CDR1 ENHRY and CDR2 SYGVKD. The CDR3 runs to 17 residues. V trimming: 0 bases; J trimming: 7 bases; junction bases outside the gene matches: 9.

Many counts were recorded for this clonotype. The chain is built from TRBV27 and TRBJ2-7; D may match TRBD1 or TRBD2 (5 bases each). The CDR3 covers 16 residues. V was trimmed by 2 bases and J by 0 bases, leaving 14 bases between them. Germline V lookup: CDR1 MNHEY, CDR2 SMNVEV (reference sequence). The CDR3 nucleotides read TGTGCCAGCAGTTTACTCAGGGAGAAGGGCTCCTACGAGCAGTACTTC. This translates into CASSLLREKGSYEQYF.